The rows below give T cell receptor beta chains drawn from one sample of a study of blood T cell repertoires in COVID-19. TCRdb keeps only in-frame clones here, not all; method: immunoSEQ multiplex PCR. The data hold roughly 300,000 clones, with 65% to 90% observed a single time. Sequences were obtained from peripheral blood. The receptor set was obtained from a human donor in a cohort sampled during active COVID-19. CDR3s include the opening cysteine and the closing phenylalanine or tryptophan. D genes are given only for firm matches. Clone sizes are given selectively: once, few, many, or a class where the clone is expanded.

J,V,size,D,DNA,CDR3
TRBJ1-2,TRBV27,NA,NA,TGTGCCAGCAGTTTCGGACAACCCCCCTATGGCTACACCTTC,CASSFGQPPYGYTF
TRBJ2-7,TRBV19,NA,NA,TGTGCCAGTAGCACCGTGGGAGGCTACGAGCAGTACTTC,CASSTVGGYEQYF
TRBJ2-1,TRBV7-2,NA,TRBD2,TGTGCCAGCAGCTCCGCGGGAGGCCCCTCCTACAATGAGCAGTTCTTC,CASSSAGGPSYNEQFF
TRBJ1-1,TRBV7-2,NA,NA,TGTGCCAGCAGCTTCCGGCGACAAGAAGCTTTCTTT,CASSFRRQEAFF
TRBJ2-5,TRBV14,NA,NA,TGTGCCAGCAGCCAGTGGCGGGACCAAGAGACCCAGTACTTC,CASSQWRDQETQYF
TRBJ2-7,TRBV9,few,TRBD2,TGTGCCAGCAGCGTACAAAGCGGGAGCTCCTACGAGCAGTACTTC,CASSVQSGSSYEQYF
TRBJ1-1,TRBV6-5,once,NA,TGTGCCAGCAGTTACTCCCAGTCTGGCACTGAAGCTTTCTTT,CASSYSQSGTEAFF
TRBJ2-5,TRBV18,NA,TRBD2,TGTGCCAGCTCAAGGACTAGCGGTCAAGAGACCCAGTACTTC,CASSRTSGQETQYF
TRBJ1-5,TRBV7-9,NA,NA,TGTGCCAGCAGCTTAGATTTGACAGCCAATCAGCCCCAGCATTTT,CASSLDLTANQPQHF
TRBJ2-2,TRBV18,many,NA,TGTGCCAGCTCACCCCCGGACAAGAGGAACACCGGGGAGCTGTTTTTT,CASSPPDKRNTGELFF
TRBJ1-1,TRBV20-1,NA,NA,TGCAGTGCTAGGCCGGGACTCTTCTTT,CSARPGLFF
TRBJ1-3,TRBV7-9,NA,TRBD1,TGTGCCAGCAGCCGAGTAGACAGGGCTGGAAACACCATATATTTT,CASSRVDRAGNTIYF
TRBJ1-2,TRBV28,NA,TRBD1,TGTGCCAGCAGGGGGACAGTTAACTATGGCTACACCTTC,CASRGTVNYGYTF
TRBJ2-7,TRBV18,NA,TRBD2,TGTGCCAGCTCCTCGACTAGCGGCTACGAGCAGTACTTC,CASSSTSGYEQYF
TRBJ2-7,TRBV20-1,NA,TRBD2,TGCAGTGCTAGTTTAGGGACTAGCCTAACCTACGAGCAGTACTTC,CSASLGTSLTYEQYF
TRBJ1-2,TRBV9,NA,NA,TGTGCCAGCAGCTTCCAGGGCTACGGCTACACCTTC,CASSFQGYGYTF
TRBJ2-1,TRBV5-5,NA,TRBD2,TGTGCCAGCAGCCTGCCCGGGGGGAATGAGCAGTTCTTC,CASSLPGGNEQFF
TRBJ1-2,TRBV19,NA,NA,TGTGCCAGTACTCCTTTTGGGACACCGCCCTATGGCTACACCTTC,CASTPFGTPPYGYTF
TRBJ2-2,TRBV27,NA,NA,TGTGCCAGCACCTTCCGAGGACATCGACTCACCGGGGAGCTGTTTTTT,CASTFRGHRLTGELFF
TRBJ2-1,TRBV4-3,NA,TRBD2,TGCGCCAGCAGCCAAGGGACTAGCGGGATAGATGAGCAGTTCTTC,CASSQGTSGIDEQFF
TRBJ1-2,TRBV18,NA,NA,TGTGCCAGCTCACCAACACAGGGAGCCCTCTATGGCTACACCTTC,CASSPTQGALYGYTF